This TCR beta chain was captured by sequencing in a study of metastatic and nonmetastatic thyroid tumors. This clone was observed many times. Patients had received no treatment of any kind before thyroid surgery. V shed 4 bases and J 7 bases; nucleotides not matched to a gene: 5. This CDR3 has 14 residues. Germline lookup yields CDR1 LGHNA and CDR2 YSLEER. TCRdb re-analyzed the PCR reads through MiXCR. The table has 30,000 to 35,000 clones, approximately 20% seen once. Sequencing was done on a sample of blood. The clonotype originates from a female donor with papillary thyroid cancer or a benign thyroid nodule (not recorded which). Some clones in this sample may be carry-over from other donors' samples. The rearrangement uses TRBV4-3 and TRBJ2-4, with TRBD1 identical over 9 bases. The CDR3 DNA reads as TGCGCCAGCAGCCTAGGGACAGGGACGAACATTCAGTACTTC. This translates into CASSLGTGTNIQYF.